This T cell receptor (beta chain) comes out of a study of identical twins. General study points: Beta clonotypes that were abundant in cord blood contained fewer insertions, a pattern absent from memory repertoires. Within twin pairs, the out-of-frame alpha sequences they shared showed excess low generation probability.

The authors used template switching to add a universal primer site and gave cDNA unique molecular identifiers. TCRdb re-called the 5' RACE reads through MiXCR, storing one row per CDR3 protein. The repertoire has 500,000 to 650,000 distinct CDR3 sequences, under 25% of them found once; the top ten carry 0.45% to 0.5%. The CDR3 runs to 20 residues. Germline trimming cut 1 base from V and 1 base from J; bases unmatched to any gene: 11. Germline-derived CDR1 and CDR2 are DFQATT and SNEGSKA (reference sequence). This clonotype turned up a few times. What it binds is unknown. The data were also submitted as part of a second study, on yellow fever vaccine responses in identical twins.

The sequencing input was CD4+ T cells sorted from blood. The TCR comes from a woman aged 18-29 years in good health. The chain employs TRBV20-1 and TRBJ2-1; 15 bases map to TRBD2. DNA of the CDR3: TGCAGTGCTAGAGGGGGACTAGCGGGGGGTCAAAAACCTTCCTACAATGAGCAGTTCTTC. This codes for CSARGGLAGGQKPSYNEQFF.